Listed below are T cell receptor beta chains from one sample, sequenced in a study of CD8+CD57+ T cells in acquired aplastic anemia. TCRdb fed the reads into MiXCR, producing one record per CDR3 protein. The sample lists 200,000 to 300,000 distinct CDR3 sequences, approximately 45% occurring once. The sample taken for sequencing was sorted CD4+, CD8+, or CD8+CD57+ T cells (not recorded which) from PBMCs. These receptors originate from a human donor with aplastic anemia. The CDR3 runs from the conserved cysteine through the conserved F or W. D genes are given only for firm matches. Some rows mark clone size as missing; the rest say once, few, many or name a class of expanded clone.

v_gene	j_gene	len	d_gene	abundance	CDR3aa	CDR3nt
TRBV14	TRBJ2-5	14	.	.	CASSPRGGDETQYF	TGTGCCAGCAGCCCCCGTGGGGGTGATGAGACCCAGTACTTC
TRBV2	TRBJ1-1	13	.	.	CASRAGVLAEAFF	TGTGCCAGCAGAGCAGGGGTCCTGGCAGAAGCTTTCTTT
TRBV7-9	TRBJ2-7	15	TRBD2	few	CASSSSSSGSYEQYF	TGTGCCAGCAGCTCGTCTTCTAGCGGATCCTACGAGCAGTACTTC
TRBV10-3	TRBJ1-2	13	.	.	CAISAQLNYGYTF	TGTGCCATCTCGGCCCAGCTCAACTATGGCTACACCTTC
TRBV7-9	TRBJ2-5	14	.	.	CASTVGRHQETQYF	TGTGCCAGCACAGTGGGCCGACACCAAGAGACCCAGTACTTC
TRBV5-1	TRBJ2-3	16	.	.	CASSSSGSGITDTQYF	TGCGCCAGCAGCTCTTCGGGGAGCGGTATCACAGATACGCAGTATTTT
TRBV2	TRBJ2-7	16	TRBD1	many	CASSELAGQEIYEQYF	TGTGCCAGCAGTGAATTGGCGGGACAGGAGATCTACGAGCAGTACTTC
TRBV9	TRBJ2-6	15	TRBD2	.	CASSVTSGGANVLTF	TGTGCCAGCAGCGTAACTAGCGGGGGGGCCAACGTCCTGACTTTC
TRBV5-1	TRBJ2-1	16	.	many	CASSPSGLGLGNEQFF	TGCGCCAGCAGCCCCTCCGGACTGGGGCTGGGCAATGAGCAGTTCTTC
TRBV15	TRBJ1-1	14	.	many	CATSRAGQNTEAFF	TGTGCCACCAGCAGGGCGGGGCAGAACACTGAAGCTTTCTTT
TRBV5-8	TRBJ2-7	15	TRBD1	many	CASSRYGTGDYEQYF	TGTGCCAGCAGCCGCTACGGGACAGGGGATTACGAGCAGTACTTC
TRBV29-1	TRBJ2-7	16	TRBD2	many	CSVEGGVGLGVYEQYF	TGCAGCGTTGAAGGGGGAGTGGGACTAGGCGTCTACGAGCAGTACTTC
TRBV6-1	TRBJ1-1	17	.	few	CASSDRFLGERNTEAFF	TGTGCCAGCAGTGACCGATTTTTGGGGGAGAGGAACACTGAAGCTTTCTTT